This T cell receptor beta chain was identified in a study of blood T cell repertoires in COVID-19. Study context: The analysed material was cDNA or gDNA that came from T cells, B-cell-depleted T cells, or PBMCs.

TCRdb's table, derived via immunoSEQ multiplex PCR, lists solely in-frame clones and lacks some. This table holds approximately 360,000 clones, about four fifths found once. CDR3 length: 16 amino acids. V dropped 6 bases and J dropped 0 bases, with 15 bases sitting between them. Germline V gene sequence: CDR1 KGHSH, CDR2 LQKENI. Participants reported their clinical history, and cohort assignment relied on those reports. Two negative PCRs, clearance, or symptom resolution had been documented for recovered Cohort 3 donors. Sequenced material: PBMCs or T cells enriched from blood (not recorded which). The source of this sequence is a woman aged 50 to 60 who had recovered from COVID-19. The gene calls are TRBV18 and TRBJ2-1; no clear D gene. The CDR3: CASSPLSGFSYNEQFF. In DNA, the CDR3 is TGTGCCAGCTCCCCTCTCTCCGGGTTCTCCTACAATGAGCAGTTCTTC.